The 12 T cell receptor beta chains below were found in one sample sequenced in a study of blood T cell repertoires in COVID-19. Sequenced by immunoSEQ multiplex PCR; TCRdb stores in-frame clones only, minus some. The top ten clones hold roughly 13% of a sample with under 200,000 clones, 65% to 85% of them seen once. Sequencing was done on a sample of PBMCs or T cells enriched from blood (not recorded which). These receptors were obtained from a woman aged 55-75 years who had recovered from COVID-19.

The V and J genes are TRBV5-1 and TRBJ2-1; TRBD2 matches 10 bases. CDR1 and CDR2 from the germline V gene are SGHRS and YFSETQ. Trimming removed 2 bases from V and 8 bases from J; junction bases left unmatched: 7. There are 15 residues in the CDR3. The CDR3 DNA is TGCGCCAGCAGCTTTAGCGGGGGGAAGGGGGATGAGCAGTTCTTC. It specifies CASSFSGGKGDEQFF.

This chain links TRBV18 with TRBJ1-1, with 10 bases aligning to TRBD1. Germline V gene data show CDR1 as KGHSH and CDR2 as LQKENI. CDR3 length equals 14 residues. Losses at the gene ends were 4 bases for V and 4 bases for J; bases not matched to a gene: 3. The CDR3 DNA reads as TGTGCCAGCTCACTTGGACAGGGGGTCACTGAAGCTTTCTTT. This codes for CASSLGQGVTEAFF.

The chain is built from TRBV28 and TRBJ1-2; 7 nucleotides line up with TRBD1. Looked up from germline, CDR1 is MDHEN and CDR2 is SYDVKM. The CDR3 spans 14 residues. The V segment lost 3 bases and the J segment 8 bases; nucleotides outside the gene matches: 9. CDR3 sequence (DNA): TGTGCCAGCAGTTTCGCTGGGCAGGGGGTAGGCTACACCTTC. Translating gives CASSFAGQGVGYTF.

The CDR3 bases are TGTGCCAGCAGCTGGGACTACGGGCGCACAGATACGCAGTATTTT. Its protein is CASSWDYGRTDTQYF. The rearrangement joins TRBV7-6 to TRBJ2-3, with TRBD2 matching 7 bases. Germline-derived CDR1 and CDR2 are SGHVS and FNYEAQ. The CDR3 sequence is 15 residues long. With 4 bases clipped from V and 1 base from J, the junction kept 5 bases outside the gene matches. The variable domain in full, completed from reference TRBV7-6 and TRBJ2-3, reads GAGVSQSPRYKVTKRGQDVALRCDPISGHVSLYWYRQALGQGPEFLTYFNYEAQQDKSGLPNDRFSAERPEGSISTLTIQRTEQRDSAMYRCASSWDYGRTDTQYFGPGTRLTVL.

The count of this clone is one. The chain has TRBV7-9 and TRBJ1-1, with D possibly matching TRBD1 (6 bases). The CDR3 loop spans 17 amino acids. The germline V gene encodes CDR1 SEHNR and CDR2 FQNEAQ (reference sequence). Trimming pared 7 bases from V and 5 bases from J, leaving 26 bases between. CDR3 amino acids: CASTGWTDPEGDTEAFF. CDR3 DNA: TGTGCCAGCACCGGGTGGACAGACCCCGAGGGTGATACTGAAGCTTTCTTT.

This rearrangement joins TRBV6-5 to TRBJ2-3; 9 bases match TRBD2. Germline V gives CDR1 MNHEY, CDR2 SVGAGI. This CDR3 is 15 amino acids long. The ends lost 7 bases at V and 3 bases at J; junction bases unmatched: 8. In nucleotides, the CDR3 is TGTGCCAGCATAGGCGGGGGGGCAGGGACAGATACGCAGTATTTT. This gives the protein CASIGGGAGTDTQYF.

This clone has a single count. The V gene is TRBV6-5, the J gene TRBJ1-5, with 8 positions matching TRBD1. The trim removed 8 bases at V and 3 bases at J, leaving 6 bases unmatched. CDR3 length: 14 residues. Germline values: CDR1 MNHEY, CDR2 SVGAGI. CDR3 amino acids: CASWTGINNQPQHF. Written as DNA, the CDR3 is TGTGCCAGCTGGACAGGGATAAACAATCAGCCCCAGCATTTT.

The CDR3 here is CASSIEAGAHEQYF. CDR3 bases: TGTGCCAGTAGTATAGAAGCGGGAGCCCACGAGCAGTACTTC. V and J are TRBV19 and TRBJ2-7; 8 bases line up with TRBD2. CDR1 is LNHDA, CDR2 SQIVND, per germline (reference sequence). This CDR3 comprises 14 residues. After removal of 0 bases from V and 5 bases from J, the junction contained 3 bases not matched to a gene.

The chain joins TRBV6-6 to TRBJ2-7; TRBD2 agrees at 10 bases. Germline V gene data show CDR1 as MNHNY and CDR2 as SVGAGI (reference sequence). This CDR3 contains 15 residues. Unmatched junction bases numbered 10, after V lost 7 bases and J lost 4 bases. The CDR3 DNA follows: TGTGCCAGCACTCCTAGCGGGGGCCGAGTATACGAGCAGTACTTC. Protein: CASTPSGGRVYEQYF.

J is TRBJ2-7 and V is TRBV7-9; 11 bases map to TRBD2. CDR3 length: 14 residues. V lost 5 bases and J lost 7; bases outside the gene matches: 7. Germline V gene data show CDR1 as SEHNR and CDR2 as FQNEAQ (reference sequence). The CDR3 loop reads CASSQTSGVPEQYF. In DNA form, the CDR3 reads TGTGCCAGCAGCCAGACTAGCGGGGTTCCAGAGCAGTACTTC. The full variable domain, its missing parts supplied by reference TRBV7-9 and TRBJ2-7, is DTGVSQNPRHKITKRGQNVTFRCDPISEHNRLYWYRQTLGQGPEFLTYFQNEAQLEKSRLLSDRFSAERPKGSFSTLEIQRTEQGDSAMYLCASSQTSGVPEQYFGPGTRLTVT.

To note about this clone: The same CDR3 arises from other DNA sequences in this sample as well. In DNA, the CDR3 is TGCGCCAGCAGCCCTCAGGGAACTAATGAAAAACTGTTTTTT. This codes for CASSPQGTNEKLFF. The chain employs TRBV5-1 and TRBJ1-4; weak D call: TRBD1 (5 bases). The CDR3 consists of 14 residues. The germline V and J ends were trimmed by 4 bases and 1 base, with 8 bases remaining between them. CDR1 SGHRS and CDR2 YFSETQ come from the germline V gene.

V and J are TRBV2 and TRBJ2-5, with D possibly being TRBD2 (5 bases). Germline CDR1 SNHLY, CDR2 FYNNEI. Trimming took off 7 bases at V and 0 bases at J, with 9 bases between the two ends. The CDR3 extends over 13 amino acids. CDR3 in amino acids: CASTPGYQETQYF. The CDR3 DNA is TGTGCCAGCACTCCGGGGTACCAAGAGACCCAGTACTTC.